This T cell receptor beta chain was found in a study of cytomegalovirus exposure and HLA in healthy donors. Of note for this clone: What it binds is not known.

The study's findings and limits: Earlier findings revealed that most TCR beta V segments proved productive either about 90% or about 30% of the time. According to a later analysis, donors in an Asian-associated ancestry cluster reportedly had fewer N-insertions than the roughly 630-donor mean. Most subjects' HLA-A and HLA-B alleles were reportedly predicted from TCR beta sequences.

CDR3 length: 18 residues. Per the germline V gene, CDR1 is SGDLS and CDR2 is YYNGEE. V shed 0 bases and J shed 0 bases, with 18 bases lying between them. Primers for the PCR totalled 60 Vbeta and 13 Jbeta. TCRdb's table, derived via immunoSEQ multiplex PCR, lists solely in-frame clones and lacks some. This table has about 94,000 clones, 50% to 75% appearing once. The receptor's source is a man in his thirties or forties in good health and CMV-seronegative. This chain connects TRBV9 to TRBJ1-2; D may be TRBD1 (5 bases). The sequenced sample consisted of PBMCs. CDR3 region: CASSVGDWRGDPNYGYTF. The DNA for the CDR3 is TGTGCCAGCAGCGTAGGCGACTGGAGGGGAGATCCTAACTATGGCTACACCTTC.